What follows are 11 T cell receptor beta chains derived from one specimen sequenced in a study of blood T cell repertoires in COVID-19. TCRdb keeps only in-frame clones here, not all; method: immunoSEQ multiplex PCR. The repertoire includes 140,000 to 150,000 clones, less than 90% of them detected once, and more than 5% sits in the top ten. Sequences were obtained from PBMCs or T cells enriched from blood (not recorded which). Receptors originate from a woman aged 45-60 years who had been exposed to COVID-19.

This chain connects TRBV5-6 to TRBJ1-4; 8 bases match TRBD1. Germline V gene data show CDR1 as SGHDT and CDR2 as YYEEEE. V was pared by 3 bases and J by 7 bases, with 8 bases of the junction left unmatched. This CDR3 has 15 amino acids. CDR3 amino acids: CASSSTGTGGEKLFF. In DNA, the CDR3 is TGTGCCAGCAGCTCGACCGGGACAGGCGGTGAAAAACTGTTTTTT.

This chain connects TRBV5-1 to TRBJ2-1; 7 bases are shared with TRBD1. J gave up 0 bases and V 2 bases, and 8 bases lay outside the gene matches. The CDR3 has 17 amino acids. Germline CDR1 reads SGHRS; CDR2 reads YFSETQ. CDR3 region: CASSFLGQPSSYNEQFF. CDR3 sequence (DNA): TGCGCCAGCAGCTTCCTGGGACAGCCCAGCTCCTACAATGAGCAGTTCTTC.

The V and J genes are TRBV10-2 and TRBJ1-1; perhaps TRBD1 as D (5 bases). Germline V CDR1 and CDR2: WSHSY, SAAADI. V gave up 4 bases and J gave up 4 bases, with 7 bases separating them. The CDR3 runs to 12 residues. The chain's CDR3 is CASSGGGTEAFF. The CDR3 DNA reads as TGCGCCAGCAGTGGGGGGGGCACTGAAGCTTTCTTT.

V is TRBV6-5 and J is TRBJ2-7; maybe TRBD1 (5 bases). Germline CDR1 is MNHEY and CDR2 is SVGAGI. Trimming stripped 8 bases from V and 3 bases from J, with 11 bases between. The CDR3 consists of 12 residues. The CDR3 loop reads CASQGLNYEQYF. CDR3 bases: TGTGCCAGCCAGGGTTTGAACTACGAGCAGTACTTC.

V usage is TRBV18 and J usage is TRBJ2-7; D is possibly TRBD1 (6 bases). V lost 3 bases, J lost 3 bases, and 21 bases lay in between. Germline CDR1 KGHSH, CDR2 LQKENI. This CDR3 region has 17 residues. CDR3 region: CASSPPLTIQGFYEQYF. The CDR3 DNA is TGTGCCAGCTCACCTCCCCTAACAATACAGGGCTTCTACGAGCAGTACTTC. Full variable domain (remainder filled in from reference TRBV18 and TRBJ2-7): NAGVMQNPRHLVRRRGQEARLRCSPMKGHSHVYWYRQLPEEGLKFMVYLQKENIIDESGMPKERFSAEFPKEGPSILRIQQVVRGDSAAYFCASSPPLTIQGFYEQYFGPGTRLTVT.

This chain connects TRBV15 to TRBJ1-2; no clear D. The CDR3 loop spans 13 amino acids. V was pared by 8 bases and J by 0 bases, with 10 bases between. Per germline, CDR1 LNHNV and CDR2 YYDKDF (reference sequence). The CDR3 region has the DNA TGTGCCACCTCCTCCCTAGCTAACTATGGCTACACCTTC. This codes for CATSSLANYGYTF.

This clone appeared a single time. The chain joins TRBV9 to TRBJ2-7, with 9 positions matching TRBD1. From germline, CDR1 is SGDLS and CDR2 YYNGEE. V was pared by 3 bases and J by 6 bases, with 7 bases of the junction left unmatched. This CDR3 region has 14 residues. As DNA, the CDR3 is TGTGCCAGCAGCGCGGGACAGGGAATCGGCGAGCAGTACTTC. Protein sequence: CASSAGQGIGEQYF. Full variable domain (missing parts from reference TRBV9 and TRBJ2-7): DSGVTQTPKHLITATGQRVTLRCSPRSGDLSVYWYQQSLDQGLQFLIQYYNGEERAKGNILERFSAQQFPDLHSELNLSSLELGDSALYFCASSAGQGIGEQYFGPGTRLTVT.

This chain joins TRBV6-1 and TRBJ1-1; D is uncertain. V was clipped by 1 base and J by 0 bases, with 9 bases between them. This CDR3 has 15 residues. CDR1 and CDR2 (germline): MNHNS, SASEGT. CDR3 residues: CASSEGAGLNTEAFF. CDR3 DNA: TGTGCCAGCAGTGAAGGCGCAGGCTTGAACACTGAAGCTTTCTTT.

The CDR3 reads CASKTSGGAGYTF. CDR3 coding DNA: TGTGCCAGCAAAACCTCGGGCGGGGCGGGCTACACCTTC. The chain employs TRBV27 and TRBJ1-2; D may be TRBD1 (5 bases). Between the trimmed V and J ends, which lost 7 bases and 8 bases, there was a span of 17 bases. The V gene's germline CDR1 is MNHEY and CDR2 SMNVEV (reference sequence). The CDR3 length is 13 residues.

The chain has TRBV7-9 and TRBJ1-2; weak D call: TRBD1 (6 bases). CDR1 is SEHNR and CDR2 is FQNEAQ in the germline V gene (reference sequence). The CDR3 loop spans 15 amino acids. V lost 5 bases and J lost 4, with 17 bases in between. The DNA of the CDR3 is TGTGCCAGCAGCCCAGGGGCAGGGGTAGTCTATGGCTACACCTTC. It is translated as CASSPGAGVVYGYTF.

This chain links TRBV7-2 with TRBJ2-1; TRBD2 aligns across 13 bases. Germline CDR1 reads SGHTA; CDR2 reads FQGNSA. V lost 5 bases and J lost 9; bases outside the gene matches: 4. The CDR3 length is 14 residues. The CDR3: CASSAGLAGIEQFF. The CDR3 region has the DNA TGTGCCAGCAGCGCGGGACTAGCGGGAATTGAGCAGTTCTTC.